Detailed here is one T cell receptor beta chain. Its antigen is as yet unknown. CDR1 SGHVS and CDR2 FNYEAQ come from the germline V gene. Trimming removed 0 bases from V and 4 bases from J, with 7 bases in between. CDR3 length: 14 residues. Execution of the assay was at deep level. Each subset's genomic DNA was split evenly across several immunoSEQ plates. The table came from immunoSEQ multiplex PCR; TCRdb's copy has only in-frame clones and leaves some out. The sample consists of about 490,000 clones, 76% of them appearing once. The sample is drawn from a study of shared clonotypes between healthy human individuals. Study conclusions and caveats: Exclusively blood specimens were collected; tissue repertoires likely differ.

Everyone who donated was a Caucasian adult who lived in Nashville, Tennessee. The rearrangement joins TRBV7-6 to TRBJ2-1; no clear D. Sequences were obtained from PBMCs. The clonotype originates from a woman between 40 and 50 years old in good health. Some clones in this sample may be carry-over from other donors' samples. This CDR3 is CASSLARSYNEQFF. The CDR3, as DNA: TGTGCCAGCAGCTTAGCCAGGAGTTACAATGAGCAGTTCTTC. The variable domain in full, completed from reference TRBV7-6 and TRBJ2-1, reads GAGVSQSPRYKVTKRGQDVALRCDPISGHVSLYWYRQALGQGPEFLTYFNYEAQQDKSGLPNDRFSAERPEGSISTLTIQRTEQRDSAMYRCASSLARSYNEQFFGPGTRLTVL.